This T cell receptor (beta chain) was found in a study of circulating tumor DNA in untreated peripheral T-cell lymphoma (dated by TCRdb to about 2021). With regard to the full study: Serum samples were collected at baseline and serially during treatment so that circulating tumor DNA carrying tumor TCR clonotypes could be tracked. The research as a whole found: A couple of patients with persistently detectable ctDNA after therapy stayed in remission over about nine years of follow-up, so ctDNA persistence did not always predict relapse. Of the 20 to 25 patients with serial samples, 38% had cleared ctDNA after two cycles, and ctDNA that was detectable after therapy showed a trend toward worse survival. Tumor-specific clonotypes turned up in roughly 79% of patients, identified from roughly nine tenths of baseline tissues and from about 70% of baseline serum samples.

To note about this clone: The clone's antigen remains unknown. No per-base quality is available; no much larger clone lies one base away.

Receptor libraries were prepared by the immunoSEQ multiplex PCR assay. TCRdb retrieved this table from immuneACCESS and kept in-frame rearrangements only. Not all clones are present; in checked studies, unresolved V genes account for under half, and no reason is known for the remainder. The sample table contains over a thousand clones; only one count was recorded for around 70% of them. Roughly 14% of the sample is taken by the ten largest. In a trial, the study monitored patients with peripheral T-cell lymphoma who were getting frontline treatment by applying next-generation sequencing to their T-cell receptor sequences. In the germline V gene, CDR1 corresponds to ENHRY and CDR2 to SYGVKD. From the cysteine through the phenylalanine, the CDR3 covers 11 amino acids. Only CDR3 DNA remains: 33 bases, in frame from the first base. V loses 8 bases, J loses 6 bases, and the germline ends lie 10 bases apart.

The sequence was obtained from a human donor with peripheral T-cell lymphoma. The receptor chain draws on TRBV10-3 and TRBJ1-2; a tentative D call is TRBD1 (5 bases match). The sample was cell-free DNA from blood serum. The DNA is TGTGCCATCTGGGGGTCGGATGGCTACACCTTC. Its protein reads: CAIWGSDGYTF.